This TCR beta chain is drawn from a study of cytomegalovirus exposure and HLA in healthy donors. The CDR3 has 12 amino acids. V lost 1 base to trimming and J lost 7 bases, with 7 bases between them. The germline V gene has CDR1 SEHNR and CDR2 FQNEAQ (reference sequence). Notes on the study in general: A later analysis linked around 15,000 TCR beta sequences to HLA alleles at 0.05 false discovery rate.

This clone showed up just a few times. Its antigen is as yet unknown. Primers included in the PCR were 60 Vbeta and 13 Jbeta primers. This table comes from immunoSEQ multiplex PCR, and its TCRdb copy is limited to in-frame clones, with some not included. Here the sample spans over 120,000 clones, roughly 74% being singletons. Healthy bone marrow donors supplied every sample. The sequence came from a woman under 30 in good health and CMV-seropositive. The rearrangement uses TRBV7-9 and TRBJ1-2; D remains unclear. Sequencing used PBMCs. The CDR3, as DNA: TGTGCCAGCAGCTTAGACTCGCCTGGCTACACCTTC. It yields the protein CASSLDSPGYTF.